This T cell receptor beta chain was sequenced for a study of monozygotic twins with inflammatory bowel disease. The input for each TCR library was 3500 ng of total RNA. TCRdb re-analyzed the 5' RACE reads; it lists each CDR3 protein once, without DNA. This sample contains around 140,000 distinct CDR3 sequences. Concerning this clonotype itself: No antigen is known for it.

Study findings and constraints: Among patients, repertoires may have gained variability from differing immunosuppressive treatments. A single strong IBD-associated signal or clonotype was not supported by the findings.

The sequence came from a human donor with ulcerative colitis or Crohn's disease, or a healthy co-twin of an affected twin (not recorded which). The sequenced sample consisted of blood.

CDR3 in amino acids: CASSRDRGRGDGYTF. J is TRBJ1-2 and V is TRBV6-1; TCRdb's D call of TRBD1 is untestable without DNA. Germline V gene data show CDR1 as MNHNS and CDR2 as SASEGT. The CDR3 sequence is 15 residues long.